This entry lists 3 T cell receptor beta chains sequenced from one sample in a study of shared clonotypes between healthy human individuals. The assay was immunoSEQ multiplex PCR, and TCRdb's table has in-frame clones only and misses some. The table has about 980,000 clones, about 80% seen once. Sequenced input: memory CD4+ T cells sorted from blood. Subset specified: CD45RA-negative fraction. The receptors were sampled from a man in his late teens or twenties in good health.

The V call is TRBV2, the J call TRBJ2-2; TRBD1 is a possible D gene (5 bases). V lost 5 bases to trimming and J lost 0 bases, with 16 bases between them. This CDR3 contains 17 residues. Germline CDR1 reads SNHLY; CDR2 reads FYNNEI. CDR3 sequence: CASSRSGLGANTGELFF. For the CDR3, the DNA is TGTGCCAGCAGTAGATCAGGGCTAGGGGCGAACACCGGGGAGCTGTTTTTT. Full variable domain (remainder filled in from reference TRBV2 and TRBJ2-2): EPEVTQTPSHQVTQMGQEVILRCVPISNHLYFYWYRQILGQKVEFLVSFYNNEISEKSEIFDDQFSVERPDGSNFTLKIRSTKLEDSAMYFCASSRSGLGANTGELFFGEGSRLTVL.

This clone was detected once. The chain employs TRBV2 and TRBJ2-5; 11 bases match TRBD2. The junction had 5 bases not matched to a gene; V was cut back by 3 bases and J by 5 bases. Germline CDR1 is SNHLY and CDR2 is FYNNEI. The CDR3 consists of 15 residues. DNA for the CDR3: TGTGCCAGCAGTGAGGGTAGCGGGAGGGTCGAGACCCAGTACTTC. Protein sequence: CASSEGSGRVETQYF.

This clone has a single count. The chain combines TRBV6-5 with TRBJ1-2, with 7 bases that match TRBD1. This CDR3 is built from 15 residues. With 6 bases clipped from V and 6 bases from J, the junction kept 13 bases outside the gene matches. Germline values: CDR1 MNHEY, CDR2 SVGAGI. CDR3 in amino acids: CASRMRDSRSDGYTF. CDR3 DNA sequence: TGTGCCAGCAGGATGAGGGACAGCCGGTCAGATGGCTACACCTTC.